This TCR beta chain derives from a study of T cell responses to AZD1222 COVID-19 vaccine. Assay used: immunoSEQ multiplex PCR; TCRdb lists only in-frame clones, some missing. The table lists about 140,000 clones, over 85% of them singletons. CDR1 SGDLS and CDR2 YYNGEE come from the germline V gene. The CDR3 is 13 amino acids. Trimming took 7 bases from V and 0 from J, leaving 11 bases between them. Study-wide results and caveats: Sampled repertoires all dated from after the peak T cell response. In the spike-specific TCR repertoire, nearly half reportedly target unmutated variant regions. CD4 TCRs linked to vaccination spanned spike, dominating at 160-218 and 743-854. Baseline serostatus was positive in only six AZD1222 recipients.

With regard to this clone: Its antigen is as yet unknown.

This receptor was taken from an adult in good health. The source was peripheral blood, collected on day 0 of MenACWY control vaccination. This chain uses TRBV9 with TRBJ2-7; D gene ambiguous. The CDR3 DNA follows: TGTGCCAGCTCGGGCCGTAGCTCCTACGAGCAGTACTTC. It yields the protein CASSGRSSYEQYF.